This TCR beta chain emerged from a study of blood T cell repertoires in COVID-19 (dated by TCRdb to the early 2020s). Background on the whole study: The collaborator samples originated in the United States, Italy and Spain and spanned the acute and convalescent phases of COVID-19. Deeply sampled blood TCRbeta repertoires from subjects exposed to, actively infected with, or recovered from COVID-19 were included in the dataset. The repertoires were made available in a free public database intended to serve as a resource for research on the immune response to SARS-CoV-2. Where available, HLA class I and class II types were taken from metadata supplied by the sample provider and were not determined by assay-based typing. The prospective study material was composed of cDNA or gDNA derived from T cells, B-cell-depleted T cells, or PBMCs. The sample metadata nearly always contained a de-identified subject ID, COVID-19 status, age in years and sex. Samples were obtained from the ongoing ImmuneRACE study (first 160 participants) and from approximately 1,200 subjects provided by 6 global collaborators. Summary of the overall study and its limitations: The amount of clinical and demographic metadata varied by source and participant and was provided uncurated.

The collaborating institutions used their own protocols to collect whole blood in K2EDTA tubes. For TCRbeta analysis, collaborators shipped samples as frozen whole blood, isolated PBMCs, or DNA extracted from either of those sample types. TCRbeta CDR3 regions were amplified from genomic DNA using the immunoSEQ Assay, a bias-controlled multiplex PCR. The source study handled its data this way. Nucleated cell counts per sample were estimated from amplification of reference gene primers within the assay. To quantify the absolute abundance of each unique TCRbeta CDR3 rearrangement, sequence reads were collapsed and filtered. For each sample, productive Simpson clonality was calculated as the square root of Simpson's diversity index across productive rearrangements. As stored in TCRdb, this immuneACCESS dataset retains in-frame rearrangements with V and J assigned. A fraction of the clones does not appear; measured against another copy, unresolved V genes explain less than half of the discrepancy, and the remainder lacks a known reason. The V and J calls and clone size are taken from that table; D and trimming were inferred from the DNA. In this sample the table shows about 82,000 clones, roughly 80% of which occur a single time. The ten most abundant clones make up over 15% of the sample.

CDR1 and CDR2 are read off the germline V gene (reference sequence) as SEHNR and FQNEAQ. The CDR3 goes from the cysteine to the phenylalanine over 17 residues. CDR3 DNA only is kept here, 51 bases in frame from base 1. V is pared back by 5 bases and J by 4 bases, with 23 bases lying between the germline termini. On this clone: Its cognate antigen has yet to be identified. No base quality values were provided; no much bigger clone lies one nucleotide off.

The clonotype originates from a man of 80 years or more with active or convalescent COVID-19. The sequencing sample was made of peripheral blood. The chain links TRBV7-9 with TRBJ2-5; TRBD2 is possibly the D segment (5 matching bases). The bases read TGTGCCAGCAGCGACGATGCGATCAAGGGAGTAGGAGAGACCCAGTACTTC. Its amino acids are CASSDDAIKGVGETQYF.